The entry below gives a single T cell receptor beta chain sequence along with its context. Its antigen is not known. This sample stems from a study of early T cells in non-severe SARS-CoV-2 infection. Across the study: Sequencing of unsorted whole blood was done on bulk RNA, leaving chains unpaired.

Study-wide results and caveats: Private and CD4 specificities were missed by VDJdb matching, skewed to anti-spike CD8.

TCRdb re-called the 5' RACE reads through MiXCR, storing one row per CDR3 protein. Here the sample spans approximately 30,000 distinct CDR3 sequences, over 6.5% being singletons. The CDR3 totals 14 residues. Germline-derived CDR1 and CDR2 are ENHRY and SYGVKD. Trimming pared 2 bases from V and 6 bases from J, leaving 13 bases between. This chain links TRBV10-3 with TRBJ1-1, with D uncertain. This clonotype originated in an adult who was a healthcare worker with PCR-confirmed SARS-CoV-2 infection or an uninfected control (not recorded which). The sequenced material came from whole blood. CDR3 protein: CAISETSLDSEAFF. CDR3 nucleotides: TGTGCCATCAGTGAGACCTCTCTGGACTCTGAAGCTTTCTTT.